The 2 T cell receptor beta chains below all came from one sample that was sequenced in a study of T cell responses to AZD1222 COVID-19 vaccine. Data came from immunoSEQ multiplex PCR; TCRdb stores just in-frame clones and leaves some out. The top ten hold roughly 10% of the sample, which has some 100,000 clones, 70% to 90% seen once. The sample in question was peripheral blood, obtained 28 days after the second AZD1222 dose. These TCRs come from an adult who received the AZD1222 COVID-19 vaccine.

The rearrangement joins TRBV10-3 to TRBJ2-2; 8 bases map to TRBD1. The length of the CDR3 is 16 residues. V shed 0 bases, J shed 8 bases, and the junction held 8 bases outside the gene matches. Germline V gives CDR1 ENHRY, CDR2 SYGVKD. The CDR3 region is CAISESRTGREGELFF. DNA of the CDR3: TGTGCCATCAGTGAGTCACGGACAGGGCGTGAAGGGGAGCTGTTTTTT.

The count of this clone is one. CDR3 region: CASTPPGSHYGYTF. CDR3 DNA sequence: TGTGCCAGCACCCCCCCGGGAAGTCACTATGGCTACACCTTC. This chain joins TRBV9 and TRBJ1-2; D is unresolved. The CDR3 has 14 residues. With 6 bases removed from V and 3 bases from J, the gap between germline ends came to 15 bases. The germline V gene has CDR1 SGDLS and CDR2 YYNGEE. Based on the CDR3 plus reference TRBV9 and TRBJ1-2, the full variable domain is DSGVTQTPKHLITATGQRVTLRCSPRSGDLSVYWYQQSLDQGLQFLIQYYNGEERAKGNILERFSAQQFPDLHSELNLSSLELGDSALYFCASTPPGSHYGYTFGSGTRLTVV.